These T cell receptor beta chains were read from a single sample in a study of blood T cell repertoires in COVID-19. The protocol was immunoSEQ multiplex PCR, while the TCRdb copy is restricted to in-frame clones and leaves out a portion. The sample has about 180,000 clones; about four fifths are singletons. Input material: peripheral blood. These receptors came from a woman between 65 and 79 years old with COVID-19, enrolled during active disease. The CDR3 runs from the conserved cysteine through the conserved F or W. The D gene is left open where the match is weak. Clone size is not always given. Where it is, it says once, few, many or a class for expanded clones.

D gene,V gene,clone size,J gene,CDR3 DNA,CDR3 protein
NA,TRBV2,NA,TRBJ1-1,TGTGCCAGCGAACAGGGCTACGTCTCTGAAGCTTTCTTT,CASEQGYVSEAFF
NA,TRBV6-6,NA,TRBJ2-1,TGTGCCAGCAGTTACGGAGCCGCTGAGAATGAGCAGTTCTTC,CASSYGAAENEQFF
NA,TRBV7-2,NA,TRBJ1-1,TGTGCCAGCAGGGGCCAAATGAACACTGAAGCTTTCTTT,CASRGQMNTEAFF
TRBD1,TRBV6-2/TRBV6-3,NA,TRBJ2-1,TGTGCCAGCAGTTGGGGACAGGGTCACTACAATGAGCAGTTCTTC,CASSWGQGHYNEQFF
NA,TRBV28,once,TRBJ2-5,TGTGCCAGCAGTTTCGGGGTAAGAAAACCGGGACATCAAGAGACCCAGTACTTC,CASSFGVRKPGHQETQYF
NA,TRBV10-3,NA,TRBJ1-3,TGTGCCATCAGCCTATACTCTGGAAACACCATATATTTT,CAISLYSGNTIYF
NA,TRBV6-5,once,TRBJ1-2,TGTGCCAGCAGTTACGAGGGTTTATCTAACTATGGCTACACCTTC,CASSYEGLSNYGYTF
TRBD2,TRBV5-4,NA,TRBJ2-1,TGTGCCAGCAGCTCCTCTAGCGGGGGTTACAATGAGCAGTTCTTC,CASSSSSGGYNEQFF
NA,TRBV4-3,NA,TRBJ2-3,TGCGCCAGCAGCCGTAGGGACTTCCTCCTTAGCACAGATACGCAGTATTTT,CASSRRDFLLSTDTQYF
NA,TRBV30,few,TRBJ2-2,TGTGCCTGGAGTCTTATTGAGACCGGGGAGCTGTTTTTT,CAWSLIETGELFF
TRBD1,TRBV28,few,TRBJ1-3,TGTGCCAGCATGGGGACAGGGTACCCCGCTGGAAACACCATATATTTT,CASMGTGYPAGNTIYF
NA,TRBV25-1,NA,TRBJ2-6,TGTGCCAGCAGTAATACTGGGGCCAACGTCCTGACTTTC,CASSNTGANVLTF
NA,TRBV4-2,NA,TRBJ2-1,TGTGCCAGCAGCCAAGATGACGGGCTAGCGAGAGCAGGTGAGCAGTTCTTC,CASSQDDGLARAGEQFF
NA,TRBV20-1,NA,TRBJ2-1,TGCAGTGCTACCTTTAATGAGCAGTTCTTC,CSATFNEQFF
TRBD1,TRBV2,NA,TRBJ1-1,TGTGCCGGGGGGACAGGGGGAAACGCTGAAGCTTTCTTT,CAGGTGGNAEAFF
NA,TRBV3-1/TRBV3-2,once,TRBJ2-2,TGTGCCAGCAGCCTAAACAGGGCGGGCGGGGAGCTGTTTTTT,CASSLNRAGGELFF
NA,TRBV10-3,once,TRBJ1-1,TGTGCCATCAGTAAATTTCATGCAGGGGCGATTGAAGCTTTCTTT,CAISKFHAGAIEAFF
NA,TRBV6-5,NA,TRBJ1-6,TGTGCCAGCAAAGATCTAAATTCACCCCTCCACTTT,CASKDLNSPLHF
TRBD1,TRBV5-6,once,TRBJ1-1,TGTGCCAGCAGCCGCCAAGACAGGGAGGCTGAAGCTTTCTTT,CASSRQDREAEAFF
NA,TRBV7-2,NA,TRBJ2-7,TGTGCCAGCAGCTTCGGTACTGCCTACGAGCAGTACTTC,CASSFGTAYEQYF